The 6 T cell receptor beta chains presented below share a single source sample, sequenced in a study of blood T cells in healthy people across ages. For the second PCR, which ran for about 6 to 11 cycles, a sample-barcoded 5' primer and a J-beta primer mix were used. TCRdb reprocessed the 5' RACE reads via MiXCR and lists one record per CDR3 protein. This table has fewer than 950,000 distinct CDR3 sequences, about 55% appearing once. Sequenced sample: blood. The receptors were sampled from a man older than 75 in good health.

The chain is built from TRBV20-1 and TRBJ2-7; D ambiguous. The germline gives CDR1 DFQATT, CDR2 SNEGSKA (reference sequence). With 1 base removed from V and 0 bases from J, the gap between germline ends came to 10 bases. This CDR3 has 14 residues. CDR3 protein: CSARAGGNSYEQYF. Here the CDR3 DNA reads TGCAGTGCTAGAGCTGGCGGCAACTCCTACGAGCAGTACTTC.

The gene calls are TRBV2 and TRBJ2-7, with D possibly being TRBD1 or TRBD2 (7 bases each). CDR3 size: 15 residues. Germline-derived CDR1 and CDR2 are SNHLY and FYNNEI. The V gene lost 7 bases and the J gene lost 3 bases, with 19 bases spanning the gap. CDR3 protein: CASTLSGTEFYEQYF. In DNA, the CDR3 is TGTGCCAGCACCCTAAGCGGGACAGAATTCTACGAGCAGTACTTC.

The V gene is TRBV24-1, the J gene TRBJ1-5; D is unresolved. The CDR3 sequence is 14 residues long. Germline lookup yields CDR1 KGHDR and CDR2 SFDVKD. The V and J ends lost 9 bases and 1 base respectively, with 12 bases between them. CDR3 residues: CATSRPGSNQPQHF. The CDR3 DNA follows: TGTGCCACCTCAAGGCCCGGGAGCAATCAGCCCCAGCATTTT.

The genes are TRBV7-2 and TRBJ1-1; unclear D gene. The CDR3 length is 15 residues. Germline V lookup: CDR1 SGHTA, CDR2 FQGNSA. V was clipped by 1 base and J by 1 base, with 10 bases between them. The CDR3 here is CASSLVQRANTEAFF. In DNA form, the CDR3 reads TGTGCCAGCAGCTTAGTGCAAAGGGCGAACACTGAAGCTTTCTTT. The full variable domain, its missing parts supplied by reference TRBV7-2 and TRBJ1-1, is GAGVSQSPSNKVTEKGKDVELRCDPISGHTALYWYRQSLGQGLEFLIYFQGNSAPDKSGLPSDRFSAERTGGSVSTLTIQRTQQEDSAVYLCASSLVQRANTEAFFGQGTRLTVV.

In its sample, this clonotype was seen many times. The genes are TRBV27 and TRBJ2-2; D unresolved. Trimming shortened V by 6 bases and J by 5 bases, and 7 bases separated the two germline ends. CDR3 size: 12 residues. Germline lookup yields CDR1 MNHEY and CDR2 SMNVEV (reference sequence). The DNA for the CDR3 is TGTGCCAGCAGCCAACAGACCGGGGAGCTGTTTTTT. Protein: CASSQQTGELFF.

There are a few counts of this clonotype. This chain links TRBV6-1 with TRBJ2-5, with TRBD1 matching over 8 bases. The J segment lost 7 bases and the V segment lost 6 bases, leaving 7 bases of the junction unmatched. This CDR3 comprises 13 residues. Germline V gives CDR1 MNHNS, CDR2 SASEGT. CDR3 in DNA: TGTGCCAGCAGCGCAGACAGGGGACGGACCCAGTACTTC. Amino acid sequence: CASSADRGRTQYF.